This T cell receptor (beta chain) was found in a study of cytomegalovirus exposure and HLA in healthy donors. The germline V gene has CDR1 GTSNPN and CDR2 SVGIG (reference sequence). The CDR3 is 20 amino acids. The V and J ends lost 4 bases and 1 base, in that order; junction bases with no gene match: 13. The PCR used 60 Vbeta and 13 Jbeta primers. The assay was immunoSEQ multiplex PCR, and TCRdb's table has in-frame clones only and misses some. The data hold over 100,000 clones, with more than 75% observed a single time. This TCR was sampled from a female donor in good health and CMV-seronegative. Sequencing was performed on PBMCs. The chain combines TRBV30 with TRBJ2-4; 16 nucleotides agree with TRBD2. CDR3 DNA sequence: TGTGCCTGGATGCGCCCGGGACTAGCGGGAGGGCCGGGGGCCAAAAACATTCAGTACTTC. This codes for CAWMRPGLAGGPGAKNIQYF.